Presented here are 3 T cell receptor beta chains from one specimen sequenced in a study of metastatic and nonmetastatic thyroid tumors. All patients were untreated before thyroid surgery. With MiXCR, TCRdb called clones anew from the PCR reads. The sample records tens of thousands of clones, under 30% being singletons. The sample consisted of tumor tissue. These receptors were taken from a male donor with papillary thyroid cancer or a benign thyroid nodule (not recorded which). Some clones in this sample may be carry-over from other donors' samples.

The genes are TRBV6-6 and TRBJ2-7; D remains unclear. This CDR3 is built from 14 residues. V lost 3 bases, J lost 3 bases, and 12 bases lay in between. Germline loops: CDR1 MNHNY, CDR2 SVGAGI (reference sequence). The CDR3 sequence: CASSYSLQSYEQYF. The CDR3 nucleotides are TGTGCCAGCAGTTATTCCTTACAGAGCTACGAGCAGTACTTC.

In this sample, this clone turned up many times. The rearrangement links TRBV19 to TRBJ2-3; 11 bases match TRBD1. In germline, CDR1 is LNHDA, CDR2 SQIVND (reference sequence). The CDR3 loop spans 15 amino acids. The V segment lost 5 bases and the J segment 5 bases; nucleotides outside the gene matches: 6. The CDR3 spells CASSPSGQGVDTQYF. The CDR3 region has the DNA TGTGCCAGTAGTCCCTCGGGACAGGGGGTAGATACGCAGTATTTT.

This clone occurred many times. The V call is TRBV5-1, the J call TRBJ2-3; either TRBD1 or TRBD2 may supply D (5 bases each). Trimming removed 6 bases at V and 2 bases at J, with 16 bases between. Germline assignment: CDR1 SGHRS and CDR2 YFSETQ. The CDR3 contains 15 residues. The CDR3: CASTLTGGYTDTQYF. CDR3 nucleotide sequence: TGCGCCAGCACTCTTACTGGGGGATACACAGATACGCAGTATTTT.